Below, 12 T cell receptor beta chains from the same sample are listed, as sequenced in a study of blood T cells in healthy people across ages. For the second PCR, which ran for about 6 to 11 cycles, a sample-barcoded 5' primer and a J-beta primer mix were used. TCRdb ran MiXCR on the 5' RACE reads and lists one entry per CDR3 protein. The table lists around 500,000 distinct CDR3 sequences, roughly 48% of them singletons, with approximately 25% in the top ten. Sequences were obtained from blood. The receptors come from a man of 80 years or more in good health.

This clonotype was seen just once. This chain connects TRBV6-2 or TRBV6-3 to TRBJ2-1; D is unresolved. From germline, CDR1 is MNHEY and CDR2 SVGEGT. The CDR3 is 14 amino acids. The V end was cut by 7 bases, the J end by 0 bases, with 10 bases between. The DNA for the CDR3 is TGTGCCAGCACCCGGGCAAGCTCCTACAATGAGCAGTTCTTC. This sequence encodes CASTRASSYNEQFF.

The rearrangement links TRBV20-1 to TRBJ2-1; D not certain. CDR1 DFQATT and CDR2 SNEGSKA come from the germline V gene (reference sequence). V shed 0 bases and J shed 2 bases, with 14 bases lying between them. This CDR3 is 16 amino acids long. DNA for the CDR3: TGCAGTGCTAGAGATCCCCTCCGGGTGGCCTACAATGAGCAGTTCTTC. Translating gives CSARDPLRVAYNEQFF.

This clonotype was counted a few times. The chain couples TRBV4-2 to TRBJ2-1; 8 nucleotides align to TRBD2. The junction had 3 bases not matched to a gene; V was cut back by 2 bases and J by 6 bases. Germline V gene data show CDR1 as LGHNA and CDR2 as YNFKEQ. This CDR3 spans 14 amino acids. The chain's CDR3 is CASSQRGGPNEQFF. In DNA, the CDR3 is TGTGCCAGCAGCCAACGGGGGGGTCCCAATGAGCAGTTCTTC.

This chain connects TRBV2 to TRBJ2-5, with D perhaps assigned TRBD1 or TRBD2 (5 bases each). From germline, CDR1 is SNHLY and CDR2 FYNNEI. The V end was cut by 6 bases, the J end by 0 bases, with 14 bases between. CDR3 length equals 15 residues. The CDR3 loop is CASSRDGAHQETQYF. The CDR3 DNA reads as TGTGCCAGCAGCCGGGACGGGGCTCACCAAGAGACCCAGTACTTC.

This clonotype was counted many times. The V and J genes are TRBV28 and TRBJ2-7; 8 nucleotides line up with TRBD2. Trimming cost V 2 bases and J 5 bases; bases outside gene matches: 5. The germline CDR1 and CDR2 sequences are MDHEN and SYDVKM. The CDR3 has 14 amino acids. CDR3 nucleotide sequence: TGTGCCAGCAGTTTAGGCGGGAGGTGGAACGAGCAGTACTTC. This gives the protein CASSLGGRWNEQYF.

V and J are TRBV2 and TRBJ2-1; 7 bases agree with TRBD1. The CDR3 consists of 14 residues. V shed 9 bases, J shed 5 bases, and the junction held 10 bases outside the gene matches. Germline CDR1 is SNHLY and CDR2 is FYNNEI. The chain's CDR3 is CARQGQDLDNEQFF. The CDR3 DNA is TGTGCCAGACAGGGGCAAGACTTGGACAATGAGCAGTTCTTC.

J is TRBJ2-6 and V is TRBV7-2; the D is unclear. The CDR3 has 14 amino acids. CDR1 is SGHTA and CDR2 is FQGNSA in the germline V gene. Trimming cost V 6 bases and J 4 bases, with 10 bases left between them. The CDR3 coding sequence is TGTGCCAGCAGAATAGCACCGGGGGCCAACGTCCTGACTTTC. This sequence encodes CASRIAPGANVLTF.

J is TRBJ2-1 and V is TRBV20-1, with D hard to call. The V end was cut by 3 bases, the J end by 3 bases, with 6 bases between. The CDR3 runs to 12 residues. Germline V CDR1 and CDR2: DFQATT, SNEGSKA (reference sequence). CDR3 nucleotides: TGCAGTGCTAGGTTTTTCTACAATGAGCAGTTCTTC. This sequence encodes CSARFFYNEQFF.

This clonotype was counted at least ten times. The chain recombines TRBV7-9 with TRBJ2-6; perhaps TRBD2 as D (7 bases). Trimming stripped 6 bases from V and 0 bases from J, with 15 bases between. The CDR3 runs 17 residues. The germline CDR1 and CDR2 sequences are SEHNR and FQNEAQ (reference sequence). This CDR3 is CASRIGGPTSGANVLTF. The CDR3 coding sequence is TGTGCCAGCAGGATCGGGGGGCCCACCTCTGGGGCCAACGTCCTGACTTTC.

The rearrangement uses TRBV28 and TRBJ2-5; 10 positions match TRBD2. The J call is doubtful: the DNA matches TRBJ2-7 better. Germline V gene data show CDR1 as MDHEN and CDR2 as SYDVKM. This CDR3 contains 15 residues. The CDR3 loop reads CASSSQAGGYAEQYF. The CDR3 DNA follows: TGTGCCAGCAGTTCCCAAGCGGGAGGGTACGCCGAGCAGTACTTC.

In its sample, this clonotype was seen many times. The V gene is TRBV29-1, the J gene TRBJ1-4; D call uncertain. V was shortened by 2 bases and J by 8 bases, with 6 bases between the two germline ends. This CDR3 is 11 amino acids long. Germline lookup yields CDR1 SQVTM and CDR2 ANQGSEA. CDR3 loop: CSVEYREKLFF. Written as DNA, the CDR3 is TGCAGCGTTGAATATAGGGAAAAACTGTTTTTT.

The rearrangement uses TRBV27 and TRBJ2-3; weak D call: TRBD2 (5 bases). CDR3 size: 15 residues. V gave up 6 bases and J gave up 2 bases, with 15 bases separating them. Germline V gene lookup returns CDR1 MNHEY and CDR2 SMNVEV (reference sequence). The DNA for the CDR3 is TGTGCCAGCAGATCCGACGGGGATCACACAGATACGCAGTATTTT. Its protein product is CASRSDGDHTDTQYF.